The following is a T cell receptor beta chain sequence with its context. Some clones are missing from TCRdb's copy, which holds only in-frame ones; the method was immunoSEQ multiplex PCR. The table has roughly 90,000 clones, around 82% seen once. V gave up 2 bases and J gave up 5 bases; unmatched junction bases: 11. Germline loops: CDR1 KGHSH, CDR2 LQKENI. The CDR3 loop spans 17 amino acids. This entry comes from a study of control samples from healthy donors and cancer patients. The chain employs TRBV18 and TRBJ2-3, with 9 bases that match TRBD1. The origin of this receptor is a woman aged 55 to 70 in good health. Sequencing was done on a sample of blood. The CDR3 DNA is TGTGCCAGCTCACCATCCAACAGGGGGCGAGGAGGAGATACGCAGTATTTT. It encodes CASSPSNRGRGGDTQYF.